The sequence of this T cell receptor (beta chain) was determined in a study of shared clonotypes between healthy human individuals. This CDR3 has 15 amino acids. Germline values: CDR1 KGHSH, CDR2 LQKENI. Trimming cost V 2 bases and J 3 bases, with 14 bases left between them. With respect to this clone: Its specificity is not known.

Several immunoSEQ plates held equal portions of the genomic DNA taken from each subset. Profiling relied on immunoSEQ multiplex PCR, and the TCRdb table lists in-frame clones only, not all of them. The sample comprises 2.3 million or so clones, more than 85% of which are singletons, and 0.39% rests with the top ten. Donors were Caucasian adults residing in Nashville, Tennessee, USA. Regarding the study as a whole: Sampling used blood alone; tissue repertoires probably differ. Roughly 5% of naive CD4 clonotypes were common to several donors.

Sequenced material: naive CD4+ T cells from PBMCs. The subset here: CD45RA+ positively selected. The clonotype originates from a man aged 18 to 30 in good health. Some clones in this sample may be carry-over from other donors' samples. The rearrangement joins TRBV18 to TRBJ2-7; D may be TRBD1 or TRBD2 (7 bases each). DNA of the CDR3: TGTGCCAGCTCACCAGGGGGGGCAGGGGGCTACGAGCAGTACTTC. Translated, it gives CASSPGGAGGYEQYF. Full variable domain (missing parts from reference TRBV18 and TRBJ2-7): NAGVMQNPRHLVRRRGQEARLRCSPMKGHSHVYWYRQLPEEGLKFMVYLQKENIIDESGMPKERFSAEFPKEGPSILRIQQVVRGDSAAYFCASSPGGAGGYEQYFGPGTRLTVT.